This TCR beta chain is from a study of blood T cell repertoires in COVID-19 (dated by TCRdb to about 2020). In terms of the full investigation: Samples covering the acute and convalescent phases of COVID-19 were provided by collaborators in the United States, Italy and Spain. The material from the prospective study consisted of cDNA or gDNA derived from T cells, B-cell-depleted T cells, or PBMCs. The dataset comprised deeply sampled blood TCRbeta repertoires from subjects exposed to, actively infected with, or recovered from COVID-19. A freely available public database, intended as a resource for researchers studying the immune response to SARS-CoV-2, is where the repertoires were released. Samples were obtained from the ongoing ImmuneRACE study (first 160 participants) and from over 1,000 subjects provided by 6 global collaborators. Sample metadata almost always included a de-identified subject ID, COVID-19 status, age in years and sex. Where available, HLA class I and class II types were obtained from metadata supplied by the sample provider rather than from assay-based typing.

TCRbeta CDR3 regions were amplified from genomic DNA using the immunoSEQ Assay, a bias-controlled multiplex PCR. In the source study's methods: The number of nucleated cells in each sample was estimated from the amplification of reference gene primers within the assay. To quantify the absolute abundance of each unique TCRbeta CDR3 rearrangement, sequence reads were collapsed and filtered. For each sample, productive Simpson clonality was calculated by taking the square root of Simpson's diversity index across productive rearrangements. Imported from immuneACCESS, the table was reduced by TCRdb to in-frame sequences with V and J called. These copies leave out some clones; in studies compared against another copy, an unresolved V gene accounts for under half, and the cause of the remainder is not known. D and trimming were read from the DNA, whereas the V and J calls and clone size are those reported in that table. This sample lists 130,000 or so clones; roughly 82% were detected once. In total, the top ten clones hold roughly an eighth of the sample.

Results the study describes overall, beyond this receptor: Clinical and demographic metadata were provided uncurated, with the amount varying by source and participant.

V is cut by 3 bases and J by 8 bases, and the space between the germline ends is 14 bases. Including cysteine and phenylalanine, the CDR3 has 13 amino acids. The DNA shown is the 39-base CDR3, in frame from base 1. As encoded in the germline V gene, CDR1 is SGHRS while CDR2 is YFSETQ. Concerning this clone: Its specific antigen is unknown. No much larger clone exists at a distance of one base, and base qualities are not known.

Whole blood was collected in K2EDTA tubes by collaborating institutions according to the institutions' own protocols. For TCRbeta analysis, collaborators shipped samples in one of three forms: frozen whole blood, isolated PBMCs, or DNA extracted from either of those sample types. The rearrangement joined TRBV5-1 to TRBJ1-1; the D gene is possibly TRBD1, with 6 bases matching. The sequenced sample was peripheral blood. This clonotype originated in a human donor in a cohort sampled during active COVID-19. The nucleotides read TGCGCCAGCAGCTCGGACAGTGATCGAGAAGCTTTCTTT. It is translated as CASSSDSDREAFF.